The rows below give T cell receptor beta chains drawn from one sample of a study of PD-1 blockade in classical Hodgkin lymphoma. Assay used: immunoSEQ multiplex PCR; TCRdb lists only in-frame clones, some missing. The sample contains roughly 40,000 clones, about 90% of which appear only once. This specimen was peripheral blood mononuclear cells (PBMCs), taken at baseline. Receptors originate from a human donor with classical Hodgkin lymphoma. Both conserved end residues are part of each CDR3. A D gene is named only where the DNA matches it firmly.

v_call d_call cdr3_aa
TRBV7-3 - CASSLMGGGSPRGQFF
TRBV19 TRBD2 CASSQAVSGGETQYF
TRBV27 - CASRAGPSDAFF
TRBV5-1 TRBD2 CASSFLAGSYNEQFF
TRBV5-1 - CASSWDGSYEQYF
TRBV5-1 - CASSLLLGFEQFF
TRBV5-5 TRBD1 CASSLGTGGGGYTF
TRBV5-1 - CASSWGIYEQFF
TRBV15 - CATSSGRNRNEKLFF
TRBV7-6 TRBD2 CASSVSGPSYEQYF
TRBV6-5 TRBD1 CASSSGQGRPYEQYF
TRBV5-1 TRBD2 CASSPTLLAGISYNEQFF
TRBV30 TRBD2 CAWSVGGADTQYF
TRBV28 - CASSLSAGLGSGNTIYF
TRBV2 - CASSDPAAALYGYTF
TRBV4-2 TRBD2 CASSQGEGLAEGWETQYF
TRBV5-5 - CASSGSGLGTQYF
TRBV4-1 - CATSVGATGEQYF
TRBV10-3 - CAISESIRTVNTEAFF
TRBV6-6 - CASIYGRAGNTEAFF
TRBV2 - CASSEASRGNQPQHF
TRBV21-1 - CASKLRGAPETQYF
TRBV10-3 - CAISAQDRRTDTQYF
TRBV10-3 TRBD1 CAISGERAGTGRPGEKLFF
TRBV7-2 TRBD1 CASSWDSESSYEQYF
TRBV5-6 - CASSSPRQWMQTQYF
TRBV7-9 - CASSPRVSGHNEQFF
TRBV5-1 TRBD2 CASSLAGGFLTDTQYF
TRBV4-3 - CASSQALRGAGEAFF
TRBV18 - CASSPGSSIYYEQYF
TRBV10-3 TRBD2 CAISEWASGRSGELFF
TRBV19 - CASSLGTDATNEKLFF
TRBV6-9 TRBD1 CATRGRGHGYTF